This TCR beta chain was sequenced for a study of blood T cell repertoires in COVID-19 (dated by TCRdb to about 2020). Turning to the overall study: Samples from collaborators originated in the United States, Italy and Spain and spanned both the acute and convalescent phases of COVID-19. The prospective study material was composed of cDNA or gDNA derived from T cells, B-cell-depleted T cells, or PBMCs. Subjects who had been exposed to COVID-19, were actively infected with it, or had recovered from it provided the deeply sampled blood TCRbeta repertoires that made up the dataset. The repertoires were made available in a free public database intended to serve as a resource for research on the immune response to SARS-CoV-2. Samples came from the ongoing ImmuneRACE study (first 160 participants) plus 1,254 subjects from 6 global collaborators. The sample metadata nearly always contained a de-identified subject ID, COVID-19 status, age in years and sex. Where available, HLA class I and class II types were obtained from metadata supplied by the sample provider rather than from assay-based typing. The paper as a whole reports these results and caveats: The quantity of clinical and demographic metadata differed by source and by participant and was supplied without curation.

Inclusive of the bounding cysteine and phenylalanine, the CDR3 is 15 residues long. This entry keeps only the CDR3 DNA: 45 bases, framed from base 1. Germline trimming amounts to 5 bases on V and 1 base on J, with 4 as the count of junction bases outside the gene matches. Per the germline V gene, MNHEY is the CDR1 and SVGAGI is the CDR2. The immunoSEQ Assay, a bias-controlled multiplex PCR, was used to amplify TCRbeta CDR3 regions from genomic DNA. The authors' analysis ran thus. Within the assay, amplification of reference gene primers was used to estimate how many nucleated cells each sample contained. To quantify the absolute abundance of each unique TCRbeta CDR3 rearrangement, sequence reads were collapsed and filtered. For each sample, productive Simpson clonality was calculated as the square root of Simpson's diversity index over productive rearrangements. The table comes from immuneACCESS by way of TCRdb, which keeps in-frame sequences with V and J called. Part of the clones is missing from these tables; in studies checked, under half for an unresolved V gene and the rest for unknown reasons. V, J and clone size were drawn from that table, and D and trimming were deduced from the DNA. The sample profile shows roughly 59,000 clones; 70% to 85% of them were found once. Roughly 9.7% of the sample is held by the ten biggest clonotypes.

A remark on this clone: Its antigen is unknown. Base-call qualities are not available, and no considerably larger clone is one nucleotide away.

Whole blood was collected in K2EDTA tubes by collaborating institutions according to the institutions' own protocols. For TCRbeta analysis, collaborators shipped samples in one of three forms: frozen whole blood, isolated PBMCs, or DNA extracted from either of those sample types. The sequenced sample was peripheral blood. The sequence joins TRBV6-5 to TRBJ1-5; a stretch of 8 junction bases matches TRBD1. This TCR derives from a human donor in a cohort sampled during active COVID-19. The nucleotide sequence reads as follows: TGTGCCAGCAGTCCGGGACAGGCAAGCAATCAGCCCCAGCATTTT. Its protein reads: CASSPGQASNQPQHF.